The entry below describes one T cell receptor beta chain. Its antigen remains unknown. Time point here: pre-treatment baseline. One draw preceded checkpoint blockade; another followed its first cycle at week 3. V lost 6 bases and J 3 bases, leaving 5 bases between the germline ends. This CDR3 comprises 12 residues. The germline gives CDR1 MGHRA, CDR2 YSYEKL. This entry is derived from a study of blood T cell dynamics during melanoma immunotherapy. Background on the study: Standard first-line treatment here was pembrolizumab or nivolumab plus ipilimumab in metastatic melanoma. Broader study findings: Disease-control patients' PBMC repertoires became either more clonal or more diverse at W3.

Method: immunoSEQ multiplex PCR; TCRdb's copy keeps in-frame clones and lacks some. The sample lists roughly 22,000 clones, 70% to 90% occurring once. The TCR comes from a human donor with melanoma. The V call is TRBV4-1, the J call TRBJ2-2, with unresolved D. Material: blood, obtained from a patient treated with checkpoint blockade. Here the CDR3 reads CASRPDTGELFF. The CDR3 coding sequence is TGCGCCAGCAGACCCGACACCGGGGAGCTGTTTTTT.